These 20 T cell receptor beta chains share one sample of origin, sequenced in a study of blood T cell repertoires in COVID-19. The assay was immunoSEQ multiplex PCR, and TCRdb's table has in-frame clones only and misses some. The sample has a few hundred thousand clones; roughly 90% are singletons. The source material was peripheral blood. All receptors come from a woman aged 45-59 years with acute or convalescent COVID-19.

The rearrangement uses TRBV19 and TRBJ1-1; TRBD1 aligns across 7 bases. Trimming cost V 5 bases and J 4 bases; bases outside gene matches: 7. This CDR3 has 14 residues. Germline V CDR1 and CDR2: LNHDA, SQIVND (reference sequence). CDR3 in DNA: TGTGCCAGTAGTCGACAGGGCCCTGGCACTGAAGCTTTCTTT. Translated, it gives CASSRQGPGTEAFF.

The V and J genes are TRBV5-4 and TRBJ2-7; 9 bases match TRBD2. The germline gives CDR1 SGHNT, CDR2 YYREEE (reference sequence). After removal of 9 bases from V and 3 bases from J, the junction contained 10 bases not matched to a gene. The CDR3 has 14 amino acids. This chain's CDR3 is CATGMAGGRYEQYF. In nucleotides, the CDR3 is TGTGCCACGGGGATGGCGGGGGGGCGCTACGAGCAGTACTTC.

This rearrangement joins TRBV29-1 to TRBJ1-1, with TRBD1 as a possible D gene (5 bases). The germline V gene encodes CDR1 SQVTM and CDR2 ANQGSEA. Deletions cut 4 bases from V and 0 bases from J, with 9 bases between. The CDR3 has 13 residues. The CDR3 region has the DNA TGCAGCGTTGCAGGGTATATGAACACTGAAGCTTTCTTT. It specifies CSVAGYMNTEAFF.

The CDR3 bases are TGTGCCAGCAGCTTTTACAGGGGCTTGGAGGCTTTCTTT. Translated, it gives CASSFYRGLEAFF. This rearrangement joins TRBV7-9 to TRBJ1-1; 7 nucleotides line up with TRBD1. Trimming removed 3 bases from V and 11 bases from J; junction bases left unmatched: 9. Germline values: CDR1 SEHNR, CDR2 FQNEAQ (reference sequence). The CDR3 loop spans 13 amino acids.

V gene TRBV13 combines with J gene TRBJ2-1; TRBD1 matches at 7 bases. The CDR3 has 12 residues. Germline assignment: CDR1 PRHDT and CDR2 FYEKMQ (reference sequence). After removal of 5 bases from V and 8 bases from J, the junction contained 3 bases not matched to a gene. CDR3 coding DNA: TGTGCCAGCAGCACCCAGGGGGATGAGCAGTTCTTC. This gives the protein CASSTQGDEQFF.

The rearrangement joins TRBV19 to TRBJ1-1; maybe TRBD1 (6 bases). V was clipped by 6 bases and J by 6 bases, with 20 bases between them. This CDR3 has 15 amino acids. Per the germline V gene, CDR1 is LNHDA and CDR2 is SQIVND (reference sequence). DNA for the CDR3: TGTGCCAGTAGCAACAGAGTGAGGGGGGGAGCTGAAGCTTTCTTT. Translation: CASSNRVRGGAEAFF.

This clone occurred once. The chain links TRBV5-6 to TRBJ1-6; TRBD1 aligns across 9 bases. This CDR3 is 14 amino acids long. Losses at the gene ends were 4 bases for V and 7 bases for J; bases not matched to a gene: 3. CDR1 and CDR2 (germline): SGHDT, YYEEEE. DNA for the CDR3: TGTGCCAGCAGCCCGGGACAGGGAAATTCACCCCTCCACTTT. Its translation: CASSPGQGNSPLHF.

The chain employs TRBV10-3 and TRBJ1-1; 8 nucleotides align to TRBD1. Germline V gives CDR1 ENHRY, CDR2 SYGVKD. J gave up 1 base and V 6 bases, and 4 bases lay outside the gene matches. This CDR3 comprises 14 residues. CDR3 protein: CAIRGQGGNTEAFF. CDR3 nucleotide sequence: TGTGCCATCAGAGGACAGGGTGGGAACACTGAAGCTTTCTTT.

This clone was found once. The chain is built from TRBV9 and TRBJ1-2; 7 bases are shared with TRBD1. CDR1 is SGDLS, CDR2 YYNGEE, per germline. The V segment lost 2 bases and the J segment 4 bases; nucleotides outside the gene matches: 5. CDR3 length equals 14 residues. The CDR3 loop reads CASSVTGVGYGYTF. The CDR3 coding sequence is TGTGCCAGCAGCGTTACAGGGGTGGGCTATGGCTACACCTTC.

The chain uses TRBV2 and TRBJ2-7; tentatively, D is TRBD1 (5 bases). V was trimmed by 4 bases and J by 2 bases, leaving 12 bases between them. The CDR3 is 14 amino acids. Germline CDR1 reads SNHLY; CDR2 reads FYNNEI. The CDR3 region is CASSAWAGTYEQYF. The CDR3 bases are TGTGCCAGCAGTGCCTGGGCAGGGACCTACGAGCAGTACTTC.

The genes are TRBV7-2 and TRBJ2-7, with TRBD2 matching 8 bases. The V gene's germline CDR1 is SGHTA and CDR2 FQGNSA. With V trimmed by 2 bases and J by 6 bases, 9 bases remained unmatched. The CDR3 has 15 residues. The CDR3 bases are TGTGCCAGCAGCTTAACGCCGGGACTAGAGATCGAGCAGTACTTC. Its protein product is CASSLTPGLEIEQYF.

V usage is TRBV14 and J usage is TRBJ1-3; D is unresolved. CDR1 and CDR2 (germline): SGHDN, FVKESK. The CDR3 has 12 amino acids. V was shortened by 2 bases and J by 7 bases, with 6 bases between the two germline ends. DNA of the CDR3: TGTGCCAGCAGCCAATTCCGGAACACCATATATTTT. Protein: CASSQFRNTIYF.

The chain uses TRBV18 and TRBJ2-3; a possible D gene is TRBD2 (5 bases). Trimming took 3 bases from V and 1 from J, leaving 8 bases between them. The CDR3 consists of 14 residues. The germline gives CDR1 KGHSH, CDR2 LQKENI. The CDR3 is CASSPTRGTDTQYF. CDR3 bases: TGTGCCAGCTCACCCACTAGGGGCACAGATACGCAGTATTTT.

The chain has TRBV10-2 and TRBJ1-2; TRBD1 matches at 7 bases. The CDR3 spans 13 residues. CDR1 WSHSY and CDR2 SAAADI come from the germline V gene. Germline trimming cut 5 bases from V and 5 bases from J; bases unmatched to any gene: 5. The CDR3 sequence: CASSSGTVYGYTF. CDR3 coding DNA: TGCGCCAGCAGTTCCGGGACAGTATATGGCTACACCTTC.

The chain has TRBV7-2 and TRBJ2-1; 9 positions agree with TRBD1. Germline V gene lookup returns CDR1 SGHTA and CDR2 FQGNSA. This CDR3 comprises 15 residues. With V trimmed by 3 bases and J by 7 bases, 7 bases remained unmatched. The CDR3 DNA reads TGTGCCAGCAGCTTCAACGGACAGGGGTATAATGAGCAGTTCTTC. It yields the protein CASSFNGQGYNEQFF.

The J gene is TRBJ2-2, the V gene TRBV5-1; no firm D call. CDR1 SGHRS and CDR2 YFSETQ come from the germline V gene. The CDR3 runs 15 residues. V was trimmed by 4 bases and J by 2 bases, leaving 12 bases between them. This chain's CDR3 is CASSPVTSNTGELFF. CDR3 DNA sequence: TGCGCCAGCAGCCCAGTAACCTCTAACACCGGGGAGCTGTTTTTT. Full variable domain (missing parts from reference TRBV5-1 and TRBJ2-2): KAGVTQTPRYLIKTRGQQVTLSCSPISGHRSVSWYQQTPGQGLQFLFEYFSETQRNKGNFPGRFSGRQFSNSRSEMNVSTLELGDSALYLCASSPVTSNTGELFFGEGSRLTVL.

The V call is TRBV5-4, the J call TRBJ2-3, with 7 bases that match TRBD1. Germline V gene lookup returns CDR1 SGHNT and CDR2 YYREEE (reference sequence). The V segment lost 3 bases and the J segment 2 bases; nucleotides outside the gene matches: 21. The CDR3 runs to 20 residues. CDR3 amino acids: CASSSITVTGSRIDTDTQYF. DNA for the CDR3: TGTGCCAGCAGCTCAATAACGGTGACAGGGTCTAGAATTGACACAGATACGCAGTATTTT. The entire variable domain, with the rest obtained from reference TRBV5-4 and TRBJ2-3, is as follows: ETGVTQSPTHLIKTRGQQVTLRCSSQSGHNTVSWYQQALGQGPQFIFQYYREEENGRGNFPPRFSGLQFPNYSSELNVNALELDDSALYLCASSSITVTGSRIDTDTQYFGPGTRLTVL.

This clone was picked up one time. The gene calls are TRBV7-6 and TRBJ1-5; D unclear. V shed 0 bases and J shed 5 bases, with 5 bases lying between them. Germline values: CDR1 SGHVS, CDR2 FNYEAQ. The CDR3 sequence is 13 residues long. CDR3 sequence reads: CASSLAEYQPQHF. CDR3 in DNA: TGTGCCAGCAGCTTAGCTGAGTATCAGCCCCAGCATTTT. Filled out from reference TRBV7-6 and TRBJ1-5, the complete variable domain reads GAGVSQSPRYKVTKRGQDVALRCDPISGHVSLYWYRQALGQGPEFLTYFNYEAQQDKSGLPNDRFSAERPEGSISTLTIQRTEQRDSAMYRCASSLAEYQPQHFGDGTRLSIL.

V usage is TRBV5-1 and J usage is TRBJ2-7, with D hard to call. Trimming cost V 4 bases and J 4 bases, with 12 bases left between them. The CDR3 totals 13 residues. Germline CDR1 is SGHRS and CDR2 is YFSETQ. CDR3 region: CASSQFPLYEQYF. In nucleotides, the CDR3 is TGCGCCAGCAGCCAGTTCCCCCTTTACGAGCAGTACTTC.

Here the CDR3 DNA reads TGTGCCAGCTCCGTCCGGGACAGGGTGGAAAAACTGTTTTTT. This codes for CASSVRDRVEKLFF. The V and J genes are TRBV3-1 (or the pseudogene TRBV3-2) and TRBJ1-4; 9 bases fit TRBD1. Germline V gives CDR1 LGHDT, CDR2 YNNKEL (reference sequence). Unmatched junction bases numbered 9, after V lost 8 bases and J lost 8 bases. CDR3 length: 14 amino acids.